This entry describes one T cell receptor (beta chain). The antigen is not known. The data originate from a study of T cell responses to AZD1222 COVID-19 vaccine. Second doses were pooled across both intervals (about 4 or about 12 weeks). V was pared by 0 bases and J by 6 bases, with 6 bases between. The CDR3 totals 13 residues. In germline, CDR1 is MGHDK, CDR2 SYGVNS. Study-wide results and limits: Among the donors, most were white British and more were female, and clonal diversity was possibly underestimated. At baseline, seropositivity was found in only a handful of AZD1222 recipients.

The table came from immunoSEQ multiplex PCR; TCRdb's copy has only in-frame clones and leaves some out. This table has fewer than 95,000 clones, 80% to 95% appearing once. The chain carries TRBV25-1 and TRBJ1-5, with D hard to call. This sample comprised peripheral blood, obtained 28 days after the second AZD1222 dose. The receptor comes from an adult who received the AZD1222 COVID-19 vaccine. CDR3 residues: CASSEYEGQPQHF. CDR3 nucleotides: TGTGCCAGCAGTGAATATGAAGGTCAGCCCCAGCATTTT.